The present TCR beta chain was sequenced within a study of cytomegalovirus exposure and HLA in healthy donors. Study-wide results and limits: A later analysis linked a missense variant in DCLRE1C to the trimming of TCR beta V and J genes.

The PCR used 60 Vbeta and 13 Jbeta primers. The method was immunoSEQ multiplex PCR; TCRdb's version includes in-frame clones alone and lacks a portion of them. The sample yields around 160,000 clones, 75% seen once. About this clone: The target antigen is unknown.

When sampled, the donors appeared nominally healthy, though they likely had unrecorded immune exposures. Sample: PBMCs. The source is a woman between 40 and 55 years old in good health and CMV-seropositive.

The CDR3 bases are TGTGCCAGCAGCTTAAAACTGACTAGCGGGGGGGACGAGCAGTACTTC. Translation gives CASSLKLTSGGDEQYF. The J gene is TRBJ2-5, the V gene TRBV7-2, with 14 nucleotides matching TRBD2. The DNA end lines up better with TRBJ2-7; the J call may be wrong. The CDR3 is made up of 16 amino acids. Germline V gene lookup returns CDR1 SGHTA and CDR2 FQGNSA.